The T cell receptor beta chain described here comes from a study of T cell repertoires in cytomegalovirus infection. The overall study: CMV infection plus the matching HLA type was flagged by public TCR beta signatures.

Each CDR3 protein gets one entry after TCRdb re-called the reads with MiXCR. Of approximately 490,000 distinct CDR3 sequences in the sample, over 9% were seen once. A note on this clonotype: Its specificity is unknown.

CDR3 length equals 14 residues. Germline loops: CDR1 SGHTA, CDR2 FQGTGA. The V segment lost 6 bases and the J segment 0 bases; nucleotides outside the gene matches: 2. Study conclusions and caveats: Using cumulative public TCR beta family frequency, the authors identified those who carried CMV together with the relevant HLA. The ex vivo response was dominated by HLA-C-restricted CMV-specific TCR beta clonotypes.

The TCR comes from a human donor in good health (CMV status not recorded). Some clones in this sample may be carry-over from other donors' samples. The sequencing input was PBMCs. V is TRBV7-3 and J is TRBJ2-1, with 7 bases aligning to TRBD2. DNA for the CDR3: TGTGCCAGCAGGGGGGGGGACTCCTACAATGAGCAGTTCTTC. Its translation is CASRGGDSYNEQFF.